Listed below are T cell receptor beta chains from one sample, sequenced in a study of T cell responses to AZD1222 COVID-19 vaccine. Method: immunoSEQ multiplex PCR; TCRdb's copy keeps in-frame clones and lacks some. The table has more than 150,000 clones, 85% to 95% seen once; the top ten hold approximately 1.4%. This specimen was peripheral blood, taken 28 days after the second AZD1222 dose. These receptors were obtained from an adult who received the AZD1222 COVID-19 vaccine. The CDR3 runs from the conserved cysteine through the conserved F or W. The order of the fields is J gene, clone size, D gene, V gene, CDR3 protein, CDR3 DNA. D genes are given only for firm matches. Rows give clone size only sometimes, using once, few, many, or a class for an expanded clone.

j_gene: TRBJ2-2; abundance: NA; d_gene: NA; v_gene: TRBV2; CDR3aa: CASAPNTGELFF; CDR3nt: TGTGCCAGCGCGCCGAACACCGGGGAGCTGTTTTTT
j_gene: TRBJ1-4; abundance: NA; d_gene: TRBD1; v_gene: TRBV29-1; CDR3aa: CSKPGQGNEKLFF; CDR3nt: TGCAGCAAGCCGGGACAGGGGAATGAAAAACTGTTTTTT
j_gene: TRBJ1-5; abundance: NA; d_gene: NA; v_gene: TRBV2; CDR3aa: CASRSNQPQHF; CDR3nt: TGTGCCAGCCGCAGCAATCAGCCCCAGCATTTT
j_gene: TRBJ2-1; abundance: NA; d_gene: TRBD2; v_gene: TRBV15; CDR3aa: CATSRQIAGGHNEQFF; CDR3nt: TGTGCCACCAGCAGACAGATAGCGGGAGGCCACAATGAGCAGTTCTTC
j_gene: TRBJ2-1; abundance: once; d_gene: NA; v_gene: TRBV25-1; CDR3aa: CASSEYSSSYNEQFF; CDR3nt: TGTGCCAGCAGTGAATATAGCAGCTCCTACAATGAGCAGTTCTTC
j_gene: TRBJ1-2; abundance: NA; d_gene: NA; v_gene: TRBV10-2; CDR3aa: CASSESPWTYGYTF; CDR3nt: TGCGCCAGCAGTGAGTCCCCTTGGACCTATGGCTACACCTTC
j_gene: TRBJ1-5; abundance: NA; d_gene: TRBD1; v_gene: TRBV6-5; CDR3aa: CASSKGGQGYQPQHF; CDR3nt: TGTGCCAGCAGTAAGGGGGGACAGGGATATCAGCCCCAGCATTTT
j_gene: TRBJ1-4; abundance: NA; d_gene: TRBD1; v_gene: TRBV30; CDR3aa: CAWRGTVTGEKLFF; CDR3nt: TGTGCCTGGAGGGGGACAGTCACTGGTGAAAAACTGTTTTTT
j_gene: TRBJ2-1; abundance: NA; d_gene: NA; v_gene: TRBV30; CDR3aa: CAWSVTSHNEQFF; CDR3nt: TGTGCCTGGAGTGTAACTAGCCACAATGAGCAGTTCTTC
j_gene: TRBJ1-2; abundance: NA; d_gene: NA; v_gene: TRBV7-9; CDR3aa: CASSLGRGQGSGYTF; CDR3nt: TGTGCCAGCAGCTTAGGGAGGGGACAAGGAAGTGGCTACACCTTC
j_gene: TRBJ2-5; abundance: NA; d_gene: NA; v_gene: TRBV5-1; CDR3aa: CASSFLPGWGQREETQYF; CDR3nt: TGCGCCAGCAGCTTTCTACCCGGCTGGGGCCAGCGGGAAGAGACCCAGTACTTC
j_gene: TRBJ1-6; abundance: few; d_gene: NA; v_gene: TRBV5-6; CDR3aa: CASSLGPGHLHF; CDR3nt: TGTGCCAGCAGCTTGGGACCGGGGCACCTCCACTTT
j_gene: TRBJ1-5; abundance: NA; d_gene: TRBD1; v_gene: TRBV2; CDR3aa: CASTPGTGLYQPQHF; CDR3nt: TGTGCCAGCACCCCCGGGACAGGGTTATATCAGCCCCAGCATTTT
j_gene: TRBJ1-2; abundance: NA; d_gene: NA; v_gene: TRBV24-1; CDR3aa: CATSAGAYYGYTF; CDR3nt: TGTGCCACCAGTGCAGGGGCGTACTATGGCTACACCTTC
j_gene: TRBJ1-4; abundance: NA; d_gene: NA; v_gene: TRBV7-9; CDR3aa: CASSQGRATNEKLFF; CDR3nt: TGTGCCAGCAGCCAAGGGAGAGCAACTAATGAAAAACTGTTTTTT
j_gene: TRBJ2-7; abundance: NA; d_gene: TRBD1; v_gene: TRBV6-5; CDR3aa: CASRRTGAGYEQYF; CDR3nt: TGTGCCAGCAGGCGGACAGGGGCTGGCTACGAGCAGTACTTC
j_gene: TRBJ2-3; abundance: NA; d_gene: TRBD2; v_gene: TRBV9; CDR3aa: CASSVGLAGGPDTQYF; CDR3nt: TGTGCCAGCAGCGTAGGCCTAGCGGGAGGGCCAGATACGCAGTATTTT
j_gene: TRBJ2-2; abundance: NA; d_gene: NA; v_gene: TRBV6-5; CDR3aa: CASRQGWGTGELFF; CDR3nt: TGTGCCAGCAGACAGGGTTGGGGCACCGGGGAGCTGTTTTTT
j_gene: TRBJ2-7; abundance: NA; d_gene: NA; v_gene: TRBV28; CDR3aa: CASSLFTDVSYEQYF; CDR3nt: TGTGCCAGCAGTTTATTTACAGATGTTAGCTACGAGCAGTACTTC
j_gene: TRBJ1-6; abundance: NA; d_gene: NA; v_gene: TRBV4-1; CDR3aa: CASSQIFQGDLHF; CDR3nt: TGCGCCAGCAGCCAAATCTTTCAGGGTGACCTCCACTTT
j_gene: TRBJ1-5; abundance: few; d_gene: TRBD1; v_gene: TRBV19; CDR3aa: CASSIDQGGNQPQHF; CDR3nt: TGTGCCAGTAGTATAGATCAGGGGGGCAATCAGCCCCAGCATTTT
j_gene: TRBJ1-1; abundance: NA; d_gene: NA; v_gene: TRBV7-2; CDR3aa: CASSLEAGTEAFF; CDR3nt: TGTGCCAGCAGCTTAGAGGCGGGGACTGAAGCTTTCTTT
j_gene: TRBJ2-2; abundance: NA; d_gene: TRBD2; v_gene: TRBV3-1/TRBV3-2; CDR3aa: CASSQRGGFPTGELFF; CDR3nt: TGTGCCAGCAGCCAAAGGGGAGGGTTTCCGACCGGGGAGCTGTTTTTT
j_gene: TRBJ1-1; abundance: NA; d_gene: NA; v_gene: TRBV19; CDR3aa: CASSIGDQGMNTEAFF; CDR3nt: TGTGCCAGTAGTATAGGGGATCAGGGGATGAACACTGAAGCTTTCTTT
j_gene: TRBJ1-3; abundance: NA; d_gene: NA; v_gene: TRBV11-2; CDR3aa: CASSLGPAGGGNTIYF; CDR3nt: TGTGCCAGCAGCTTGGGCCCAGCCGGCGGGGGAAACACCATATATTTT
j_gene: TRBJ1-1; abundance: NA; d_gene: NA; v_gene: TRBV7-9; CDR3aa: CASRKGTMNTEAFF; CDR3nt: TGTGCCAGCCGGAAGGGGACGATGAACACTGAAGCTTTCTTT
j_gene: TRBJ1-2; abundance: NA; d_gene: TRBD1; v_gene: TRBV5-1; CDR3aa: CASTTGTGDYTF; CDR3nt: TGCGCCAGCACCACCGGGACAGGGGACTACACCTTC
j_gene: TRBJ1-3; abundance: NA; d_gene: TRBD1; v_gene: TRBV19; CDR3aa: CASRKTGVENTIYF; CDR3nt: TGTGCCAGTAGAAAGACAGGGGTGGAAAACACCATATATTTT
j_gene: TRBJ2-1; abundance: NA; d_gene: NA; v_gene: TRBV4-1; CDR3aa: CASSRVGGSTYNEQFF; CDR3nt: TGCGCCAGCAGCCGCGTGGGCGGGTCCACCTACAATGAGCAGTTCTTC
j_gene: TRBJ1-3; abundance: NA; d_gene: NA; v_gene: TRBV18; CDR3aa: CASSPQGAGNTIYF; CDR3nt: TGTGCCAGCTCACCACAGGGGGCTGGAAACACCATATATTTT
j_gene: TRBJ2-1; abundance: NA; d_gene: NA; v_gene: TRBV6-2/TRBV6-3; CDR3aa: CASSSGLGNYNEQFF; CDR3nt: TGTGCCAGCAGCTCCGGACTCGGAAACTACAATGAGCAGTTCTTC
j_gene: TRBJ2-7; abundance: NA; d_gene: TRBD2; v_gene: TRBV10-2; CDR3aa: CASSDYQRGEEQYF; CDR3nt: TGCGCCAGCAGTGACTACCAGCGGGGGGAAGAGCAGTACTTC
j_gene: TRBJ1-5; abundance: NA; d_gene: NA; v_gene: TRBV2; CDR3aa: CASSENRSYQPQHF; CDR3nt: TGTGCCAGCAGTGAAAACAGGAGTTATCAGCCCCAGCATTTT
j_gene: TRBJ1-5; abundance: NA; d_gene: NA; v_gene: TRBV27; CDR3aa: CAPKRIGNQPQHF; CDR3nt: TGTGCCCCGAAGAGGATAGGAAATCAGCCCCAGCATTTT
j_gene: TRBJ1-1; abundance: NA; d_gene: NA; v_gene: TRBV30; CDR3aa: CAWSGGRTRPEAFF; CDR3nt: TGTGCCTGGAGCGGAGGGAGGACGAGACCTGAAGCTTTCTTT
j_gene: TRBJ2-3; abundance: NA; d_gene: TRBD2; v_gene: TRBV29-1; CDR3aa: CSATGRLAGRRADTQYF; CDR3nt: TGCAGCGCCACAGGGCGACTAGCGGGAAGAAGGGCAGATACGCAGTATTTT
j_gene: TRBJ1-2; abundance: NA; d_gene: NA; v_gene: TRBV28; CDR3aa: CASSLPPWGMAVGYGYTF; CDR3nt: TGTGCCAGCAGTTTACCGCCCTGGGGCATGGCGGTAGGCTATGGCTACACCTTC
j_gene: TRBJ2-3; abundance: NA; d_gene: NA; v_gene: TRBV15; CDR3aa: CATSSQRSTDTQYF; CDR3nt: TGTGCCACCAGCAGCCAAAGAAGCACAGATACGCAGTATTTT
j_gene: TRBJ1-1; abundance: NA; d_gene: NA; v_gene: TRBV4-2; CDR3aa: CASSQPRGPPGTEAFF; CDR3nt: TGTGCCAGCAGCCAACCCAGGGGCCCCCCGGGCACTGAAGCTTTCTTT
j_gene: TRBJ2-5; abundance: once; d_gene: TRBD2; v_gene: TRBV27; CDR3aa: CASSPTSGKETQYF; CDR3nt: TGTGCCAGCAGCCCTACTAGCGGAAAAGAGACCCAGTACTTC
j_gene: TRBJ1-2; abundance: NA; d_gene: NA; v_gene: TRBV28; CDR3aa: CASSSINVGGYTF; CDR3nt: TGTGCCAGCAGTAGTATAAACGTCGGTGGCTACACCTTC
j_gene: TRBJ1-1; abundance: NA; d_gene: NA; v_gene: TRBV19; CDR3aa: CASSIDGGTEAFF; CDR3nt: TGTGCCAGTAGTATAGATGGGGGCACTGAAGCTTTCTTT
j_gene: TRBJ1-4; abundance: NA; d_gene: NA; v_gene: TRBV20-1; CDR3aa: CSVGRLFF; CDR3nt: TGCAGTGTCGGTCGGCTGTTTTTT
j_gene: TRBJ2-7; abundance: NA; d_gene: TRBD1; v_gene: TRBV28; CDR3aa: CASRLVNRGREQYF; CDR3nt: TGTGCCAGCAGGCTGGTGAACAGGGGGCGCGAGCAGTACTTC
j_gene: TRBJ1-1; abundance: NA; d_gene: NA; v_gene: TRBV12-3/TRBV12-4; CDR3aa: CASSQGRRAEAFF; CDR3nt: TGTGCCAGCAGTCAGGGACGTAGGGCTGAAGCTTTCTTT
j_gene: TRBJ2-7; abundance: NA; d_gene: NA; v_gene: TRBV28; CDR3aa: CASSLLAGPQRAYEQYF; CDR3nt: TGTGCCAGCAGTTTGTTGGCGGGCCCGCAAAGGGCGTACGAGCAGTACTTC
j_gene: TRBJ1-2; abundance: NA; d_gene: TRBD1; v_gene: TRBV2; CDR3aa: CASNPGQGRQVDGYTF; CDR3nt: TGTGCCAGCAATCCGGGACAGGGTAGGCAGGTTGATGGCTACACCTTC
j_gene: TRBJ2-1; abundance: NA; d_gene: NA; v_gene: TRBV4-2; CDR3aa: CASSQVWGGGNEQFF; CDR3nt: TGTGCCAGCAGCCAAGTTTGGGGTGGGGGCAATGAGCAGTTCTTC
j_gene: TRBJ2-7; abundance: NA; d_gene: NA; v_gene: TRBV20-1; CDR3aa: CSAAGEQYF; CDR3nt: TGCAGTGCCGCGGGGGAGCAGTACTTC
j_gene: TRBJ1-4; abundance: NA; d_gene: NA; v_gene: TRBV5-5; CDR3aa: CASSKIATNEKLFF; CDR3nt: TGTGCCAGCAGTAAGATTGCAACTAATGAAAAACTGTTTTTT